These 24 T cell receptor beta chains were sequenced from one sample in a study of blood T cells in healthy people across ages (dated by TCRdb to the mid-2010s). Library construction relied on 5' RACE. The listed sequencing device is Illumina HiSeq 2500. A second PCR of roughly 7 to 11 cycles was performed with a sample-barcoded 5' primer and a J-beta primer mix. Through fastp at Q25 and MiXCR, TCRdb rebuilt clones from the public reads, retaining in-frame beta chains. CDR3 protein sequences are deduplicated, and each keeps its most common genes and DNA. In this sample the table shows around 280,000 distinct CDR3 sequences, roughly 27% of which occur a single time. Of the sample, approximately 29% falls within the top ten clones. The sequenced sample consisted of blood. The receptors were sampled from a woman in her 70s in good health.

This clonotype was found many times. The chain carries TRBV20-1 and TRBJ1-5; tentative D call: TRBD1 (6 bases). Looked up from germline, CDR1 is DFQATT and CDR2 is SNEGSKA (reference sequence). The CDR3 runs to 17 residues. Trimming stripped 2 bases from V and 4 bases from J, with 21 bases between. CDR3 in amino acids: CSARPSNWGARNQPQHF. The CDR3 DNA reads as TGCAGTGCTAGACCCTCAAATTGGGGGGCGAGAAATCAGCCCCAGCATTTT.

The genes are TRBV28 and TRBJ2-2; D may be TRBD2 (6 bases). The CDR3 length is 15 residues. The germline gives CDR1 MDHEN, CDR2 SYDVKM. CDR3 sequence (DNA): TGTGTCACTCAACTCAGCGGGTCGAACACCGGGGAGCTGTTTTTT. This codes for CVTQLSGSNTGELFF.

This clonotype was seen a handful of times. The V gene is TRBV5-1, the J gene TRBJ1-1; D may be TRBD1 (5 bases). This CDR3 has 14 residues. Trimming stripped 1 base from V and 6 bases from J, with 13 bases between. Germline-derived CDR1 and CDR2 are SGHRS and YFSETQ. The DNA for the CDR3 is TGCGCCAGCAGCTTGAGCCGGGGAGGGGCTGAAGCTTTCTTT. As protein: CASSLSRGGAEAFF.

The V call is TRBV7-8, the J call TRBJ1-5, with D tentatively TRBD1 (6 bases). Germline values: CDR1 SGHVS, CDR2 FQNEAQ. This CDR3 is 14 amino acids long. Trimming took 3 bases from V and 4 from J, leaving 10 bases between them. DNA for the CDR3: TGTGCCAGCAGCTTGGGGGACAAAAATCAGCCCCAGCATTTT. It codes for CASSLGDKNQPQHF.

This clonotype was recorded a few times. The V call is TRBV6-6, the J call TRBJ2-7, with 8 positions matching TRBD2. CDR3 length: 15 residues. V shed 5 bases and J 2 bases; nucleotides not matched to a gene: 8. Germline lookup yields CDR1 MNHNY and CDR2 SVGAGI (reference sequence). CDR3 in amino acids: CASSPGDSGTYEQYF. The CDR3 DNA reads TGTGCCAGCAGTCCCGGTGATAGCGGGACCTACGAGCAGTACTTC.

This clonotype turned up a few times. V gene TRBV7-9 combines with J gene TRBJ2-4; D is tentatively TRBD1 or TRBD2 (7 bases each). From germline, CDR1 is SEHNR and CDR2 FQNEAQ (reference sequence). This CDR3 spans 13 amino acids. V shed 3 bases and J shed 10 bases, with 13 bases lying between them. CDR3 amino acids: CASSFPGGEIQYF. The CDR3 bases are TGTGCCAGCAGCTTCCCAGGGGGGGAGATTCAGTACTTC.

The V gene is TRBV20-1, the J gene TRBJ2-5; no reliable D call. Between the trimmed V and J ends, which lost 3 bases and 1 base, there was a span of 15 bases. This CDR3 contains 15 residues. The germline CDR1 and CDR2 sequences are DFQATT and SNEGSKA (reference sequence). The CDR3 sequence is CSASRISLLQETQYF. The CDR3 nucleotides read TGCAGTGCTAGTCGAATCAGCCTACTCCAAGAGACCCAGTACTTC.

The rearrangement links TRBV5-1 to TRBJ1-1; D remains ambiguous. The CDR3 is made up of 13 amino acids. V shed 4 bases and J shed 1 base, with 8 bases lying between them. Germline V gene sequence: CDR1 SGHRS, CDR2 YFSETQ. The CDR3 loop reads CASSLTTNTEAFF. DNA of the CDR3: TGCGCCAGCAGCCTTACGACGAACACTGAAGCTTTCTTT.

This clonotype was picked up one time. This chain uses TRBV7-2 with TRBJ2-7, with TRBD2 identical over 13 bases. CDR1 and CDR2 (germline): SGHTA, FQGNSA. J lost 4 bases, V lost 4 bases, and 10 bases had no gene match. The CDR3 is 17 residues long. The CDR3 here is CASSSLETSGRWYEQYF. CDR3 nucleotides: TGTGCCAGCAGCTCACTTGAGACTAGCGGGAGGTGGTACGAGCAGTACTTC.

In its sample, this clonotype was seen a few times. This rearrangement joins TRBV29-1 to TRBJ2-3; 9 bases match TRBD2. Germline CDR1 reads SQVTM; CDR2 reads ANQGSEA. The V gene end was trimmed by 1 base and the J gene end by 5 bases; junction bases not matched to a gene: 4. This CDR3 is built from 14 residues. CDR3 nucleotide sequence: TGCAGCGTTGAAGGCGGGAGGGGGCTAGATACGCAGTATTTT. It codes for CSVEGGRGLDTQYF.

In this sample, this clonotype turned up once. The chain couples TRBV7-2 to TRBJ2-3; 7 bases are a match to TRBD2. After removal of 2 bases from V and 0 bases from J, the junction contained 5 bases not matched to a gene. CDR1 is SGHTA and CDR2 is FQGNSA in the germline V gene. The CDR3 length is 16 residues. CDR3 sequence: CASSLIGGGSTDTQYF. The CDR3 bases are TGTGCCAGCAGCTTAATCGGCGGGGGAAGCACAGATACGCAGTATTTT. The full variable domain, its missing parts supplied by reference TRBV7-2 and TRBJ2-3, is GAGVSQSPSNKVTEKGKDVELRCDPISGHTALYWYRQSLGQGLEFLIYFQGNSAPDKSGLPSDRFSAERTGGSVSTLTIQRTQQEDSAVYLCASSLIGGGSTDTQYFGPGTRLTVL.

The chain employs TRBV28 and TRBJ1-2, with TRBD1 matching 11 bases. The CDR3 is made up of 16 amino acids. CDR1 is MDHEN, CDR2 SYDVKM, per germline. After removal of 5 bases from V and 4 bases from J, the junction contained 9 bases not matched to a gene. The CDR3 protein is CASSPPRTGGTYGYTF. CDR3 nucleotides: TGTGCCAGCAGTCCCCCCCGGACAGGGGGCACCTATGGCTACACCTTC.

This chain connects TRBV7-2 to TRBJ1-1, with 9 positions matching TRBD1. V lost 4 bases and J lost 5; bases outside the gene matches: 8. The CDR3 is made up of 15 amino acids. The germline gives CDR1 SGHTA, CDR2 FQGNSA. In DNA, the CDR3 is TGTGCCAGCAGCTCTGACAGGGGGGTAGCGACTGAAGCTTTCTTT. Translating gives CASSSDRGVATEAFF.

In its sample, this clonotype was seen a few times. The chain joins TRBV2 to TRBJ2-2; D possibly corresponds to TRBD1 (6 bases). The CDR3 is 14 amino acids. Trimming stripped 6 bases from V and 4 bases from J, with 12 bases between. The germline CDR1 and CDR2 sequences are SNHLY and FYNNEI. The CDR3 nucleotides are TGTGCCAGCAGAGAACAGGGAAGCACCGGGGAGCTGTTTTTT. This sequence encodes CASREQGSTGELFF.

The V call is TRBV20-1, the J call TRBJ1-1, with D unresolved. Per germline, CDR1 DFQATT and CDR2 SNEGSKA (reference sequence). The CDR3 has 12 residues. Trimming stripped 0 bases from V and 5 bases from J, with 7 bases between. The CDR3 protein is CSARDSGTEAFF. The CDR3 DNA follows: TGCAGTGCTAGAGATTCGGGGACTGAAGCTTTCTTT.

The chain couples TRBV5-1 to TRBJ2-5; D is unresolved. The J call may be in error: the DNA end matches TRBJ2-7 better. The CDR3 runs to 11 residues. Germline V CDR1 and CDR2: SGHRS, YFSETQ. In DNA form, the CDR3 reads TGCGCCAGCAGCTTGCACTACGAGCAGTACTTC. This translates into CASSLHYEQYF.

The chain recombines TRBV5-1 with TRBJ2-1, with 9 bases matching TRBD2. The CDR3 consists of 15 residues. V was pared by 3 bases and J by 3 bases, with 4 bases of the junction left unmatched. Germline lookup yields CDR1 SGHRS and CDR2 YFSETQ. CDR3 sequence reads: CASSYIAGVYNEQFF. CDR3 DNA sequence: TGCGCCAGCAGCTATATAGCGGGAGTCTACAATGAGCAGTTCTTC.

The CDR3 DNA reads TGCGCCAGCAGCCAAGGCCTACAGGGACTAGATACGCAGTATTTT. Protein sequence: CASSQGLQGLDTQYF. The J gene is TRBJ2-3, the V gene TRBV4-3; D might be TRBD1 or TRBD2, each matching 6 bases. The CDR3 contains 15 residues. Trimming took 1 base from V and 5 from J, leaving 13 bases between them. Per the germline V gene, CDR1 is LGHNA and CDR2 is YSLEER.

This clonotype was observed a handful of times. V is TRBV4-2 and J is TRBJ2-5, with unresolved D. Germline values: CDR1 LGHNA, CDR2 YNFKEQ. Trimming took 4 bases from V and 0 from J, leaving 6 bases between them. The CDR3 sequence is 13 residues long. This CDR3 reads CASSREYQETQYF. The CDR3 DNA follows: TGTGCCAGCAGCCGAGAGTACCAAGAGACCCAGTACTTC.

This clonotype showed up just once. The chain carries TRBV20-1 and TRBJ2-5; 9 bases match TRBD2. TRBJ2-1 matches the DNA end more closely, so the J call is doubtful. The CDR3 has 15 residues. Germline V CDR1 and CDR2: DFQATT, SNEGSKA (reference sequence). The CDR3 DNA is TGCAGTGCTAGAGATGGCGGGAGGGGGGGCAATGAGCAGTTCTTC. Encoded protein: CSARDGGRGGNEQFF.

V gene TRBV7-2 combines with J gene TRBJ2-3, with TRBD2 as a possible D gene (7 bases). Germline CDR1 and CDR2: SGHTA and FQGNSA. The V end lost 5 bases, the J end lost 4 bases, and 10 bases lay between the germline ends. There are 13 residues in the CDR3. CDR3 sequence (DNA): TGTGCCAGCAGCCCGGGGGGCGCAGATACGCAGTATTTT. It yields the protein CASSPGGADTQYF.

The chain combines TRBV7-2 with TRBJ2-2; D is undetermined. The CDR3 sequence is 14 residues long. Germline assignment: CDR1 SGHTA and CDR2 FQGNSA. V was pared by 1 base and J by 4 bases, with 7 bases between. In DNA form, the CDR3 reads TGTGCCAGCAGCTTAGACGGATTCACCGGGGAGCTGTTTTTT. This sequence encodes CASSLDGFTGELFF.

This clonotype was detected a few times. The CDR3 DNA is TGTGCCAGCTCACCGACAGGGTTGGATCAGCCCCAGCATTTT. As protein: CASSPTGLDQPQHF. The J gene is TRBJ1-5, the V gene TRBV18; TRBD1 agrees at 7 bases. The CDR3 runs 14 residues. Germline V gives CDR1 KGHSH, CDR2 LQKENI. After removal of 3 bases from V and 5 bases from J, the junction contained 4 bases not matched to a gene.

A few counts support this clonotype. The chain has TRBV5-1 and TRBJ2-7; tentatively, D is TRBD2 (6 bases). Germline CDR1 and CDR2: SGHRS and YFSETQ. This CDR3 is 14 amino acids long. With 2 bases removed from V and 1 base from J, the gap between germline ends came to 10 bases. The CDR3 region has the DNA TGCGCCAGCAGCTTTGGGCTAGCGTCCTACGAGCAGTACTTC. Translating gives CASSFGLASYEQYF.